This T cell receptor beta chain was identified in a study of blood T cell repertoires in COVID-19. Data came from immunoSEQ multiplex PCR; TCRdb stores just in-frame clones and leaves some out. This sample carries some 180,000 clones, more than 80% of them seen once, and the ten largest clones take around 7.5%. Trimming left V 7 bases short and J 0 bases short, with 12 bases between. CDR1 and CDR2 (germline): MNHEY, SVGAGI. There are 14 residues in the CDR3. V usage is TRBV6-5 and J usage is TRBJ1-1; unclear D gene. Specimen: peripheral blood. This TCR was sampled from a woman aged 55 to 70 with acute or convalescent COVID-19. CDR3 coding DNA: TGTGCCAGCACCATCGGGGAGGTGAACACTGAAGCTTTCTTT. Translation: CASTIGEVNTEAFF.